The clone carrying this T cell receptor beta chain showed up just once. The target antigen is unknown. The junction departs from the called germline gene at one end, perhaps through a read error. CDR3 length: 15 amino acids. CDR1 and CDR2 from the germline V gene are SGDLS and YYNGEE. The record originates from a study of cytomegalovirus exposure and HLA in healthy donors. The study, taken as a whole, reports: The classifier reportedly diagnosed cytomegalovirus status with high specificity and sensitivity. Roughly uniform sequencing depth across donors was assumed, possibly incorrectly.

Use of 60 Vbeta and 13 Jbeta primers characterized the PCR. Assay: immunoSEQ multiplex PCR; the TCRdb copy retains only in-frame clones and omits some. The data contain 180,000 or so clones, nearly 80% of them seen just once; the ten biggest clones take up approximately 6.3%. The sequenced sample was PBMCs. V is TRBV9 and J is TRBJ1-2; D may be TRBD1 (6 bases). This clonotype originated in a man in his forties or fifties in good health and CMV-seropositive. The CDR3 region has the DNA TGTGCCAGCAGCGTAGCCACAGGGCCCACTTATGGCTACGCCTTC. It is translated as CASSVATGPTYGYAF.